This TCR beta chain is drawn from a study of shared clonotypes between healthy human individuals. General study points: Memory subsets generally showed smaller estimated richness than naive subsets did.

Splitting of each subset's genomic DNA was done evenly across several immunoSEQ plates. DNA at about 0.2 ug, 25,000 to 30,000 T cell genomes, went into sorted-subset replicate PCRs. Here immunoSEQ multiplex PCR was the method, and the copy in TCRdb shows in-frame clones only, minus some. The sample lists under 1,100,000 clones; around 78% were seen once. With respect to this clone: Its specificity is unknown.

Germline-derived CDR1 and CDR2 are MGHDK and SYGVNS. V was cut by 2 bases and J by 0 bases, with 12 bases left in between. The CDR3 has 16 amino acids. CD45RA-negative memory and CD45RA+ naive subsets were split from the CD4+ cells. Source material: memory CD4+ T cells from PBMCs. Described subset: CD45RA-negative fraction. The genes are TRBV25-1 and TRBJ2-3, with unresolved D. The receptor's source is a man younger than 30 in good health. Some clones in this sample may be carry-over from other donors' samples. CDR3 amino acids: CASSEIPFASTDTQYF. The CDR3 region has the DNA TGTGCCAGCAGTGAAATCCCCTTCGCAAGCACAGATACGCAGTATTTT.